The 10 T cell receptor beta chains in this list originate from one sample, sequenced in a study of cytomegalovirus exposure and HLA in healthy donors. Amplification used 60 Vbeta primers and 13 Jbeta primers. Repertoires were generated with immunoSEQ multiplex PCR, while TCRdb's copy carries only in-frame clones and drops some. Listed are more than 50,000 clones; approximately 9% falls within the top ten. The source material was PBMCs. The receptors shown here come from a man in his fifties in good health and CMV-seropositive.

V gene TRBV28 combines with J gene TRBJ2-1; D gene uncertain. Germline V gene sequence: CDR1 MDHEN, CDR2 SYDVKM. V lost 7 bases, J lost 4 bases, and 23 bases lay in between. The CDR3 runs to 17 residues. The CDR3 bases are TGTGCCAGCACCTCGATTAACAGCAACCTTTTTTACAATGAGCAGTTCTTC. Translation: CASTSINSNLFYNEQFF.

The CDR3 is CASSYRDGNEQFF. The DNA for the CDR3 is TGTGCCAGCAGCTACAGGGACGGGAATGAGCAGTTCTTC. The chain joins TRBV27 to TRBJ2-1; D perhaps matches TRBD1 (6 bases). The CDR3 covers 13 residues. V lost 6 bases and J 7 bases, leaving 13 bases between the germline ends. Per the germline V gene, CDR1 is MNHEY and CDR2 is SMNVEV (reference sequence).

V gene TRBV5-4 combines with J gene TRBJ2-3; D is uncertain. This CDR3 spans 18 amino acids. Germline-derived CDR1 and CDR2 are SGHNT and YYREEE (reference sequence). Trimming took off 0 bases at V and 0 bases at J, with 17 bases between the two ends. DNA for the CDR3: TGTGCCAGCAGCTTGGCTGGTAGGAGCGTACCTAGCACAGATACGCAGTATTTT. Its translation is CASSLAGRSVPSTDTQYF.

The chain uses TRBV18 and TRBJ1-2; 12 bases match TRBD1. Germline CDR1 and CDR2: KGHSH and LQKENI. V shed 3 bases, J shed 4 bases, and the junction held 9 bases outside the gene matches. The CDR3 is 17 residues long. This CDR3 is CASSPGQGAVGSYGYTF. As DNA, the CDR3 is TGTGCCAGCTCACCGGGACAGGGGGCGGTTGGTTCCTATGGCTACACCTTC.

J is TRBJ2-7 and V is TRBV19, with no clear D. Germline V CDR1 and CDR2: LNHDA, SQIVND (reference sequence). This CDR3 is built from 13 residues. V lost 0 bases, J lost 7 bases, and 10 bases lay in between. Written as DNA, the CDR3 is TGTGCCAGTAGTATAGATGTCCGTAAAGAGCAGTACTTC. Residues: CASSIDVRKEQYF.

This chain uses TRBV29-1 with TRBJ2-1; D gene ambiguous. The CDR3 is 11 amino acids. Germline V gives CDR1 SQVTM, CDR2 ANQGSEA. The V gene lost 4 bases and the J gene lost 10 bases, with 11 bases spanning the gap. The CDR3 is CSVGDAHEQFF. The DNA for the CDR3 is TGCAGCGTTGGAGACGCACACGAGCAGTTCTTC.

The chain employs TRBV7-2 and TRBJ2-7; D ambiguous. Trimming pared 5 bases from V and 2 bases from J, leaving 7 bases between. Germline-derived CDR1 and CDR2 are SGHTA and FQGNSA. The CDR3 runs 12 residues. CDR3 in amino acids: CASSLTTYEQYF. CDR3 in DNA: TGTGCCAGCAGCCTAACTACCTACGAGCAGTACTTC.

Note on this clone: The junction departs from the called germline gene at one end, perhaps through a read error. The rearrangement joins TRBV7-7 to TRBJ2-2; 8 bases agree with TRBD2. This CDR3 has 17 amino acids. Germline CDR1 is SSHAT and CDR2 is FNYEAQ (reference sequence). This chain's CDR3 is CASSRVSGGSNTGELFF. CDR3 nucleotide sequence: TGTGCTAGCAGCCGGGTCAGCGGGGGTTCGAACACCGGGGAGCTGTTTTTT.

This chain uses TRBV7-9 with TRBJ1-4; D is ambiguous. Between the trimmed V and J ends, which lost 5 bases and 3 bases, there was a span of 13 bases. Germline lookup yields CDR1 SEHNR and CDR2 FQNEAQ (reference sequence). The CDR3 length is 15 residues. The CDR3 DNA is TGTGCCAGCAGCCCGGGATCTGGGGCTAATGAAAAACTGTTTTTT. Translating it yields CASSPGSGANEKLFF.

The V and J genes are TRBV2 and TRBJ1-5; D is undetermined. In germline, CDR1 is SNHLY, CDR2 FYNNEI. Trimming pared 6 bases from V and 1 base from J, leaving 10 bases between. The CDR3 is made up of 14 amino acids. The CDR3 nucleotides read TGTGCCAGCAGGGCCAGGAGGAGCAATCAGCCCCAGCATTTT. Protein sequence: CASRARRSNQPQHF.